These 8 T cell receptor beta chains came from one sample sequenced in a study of blood T cell repertoires in COVID-19. Clones were sequenced by immunoSEQ multiplex PCR, and TCRdb holds only the in-frame ones, with some missing. The sample contains some 80,000 clones, 85% of which appear only once. What was sequenced was peripheral blood. These TCRs come from a man older than 75 with active or convalescent COVID-19.

The chain combines TRBV2 with TRBJ2-7; 10 bases map to TRBD1. The junction had 9 bases not matched to a gene; V was cut back by 6 bases and J by 7 bases. Germline-derived CDR1 and CDR2 are SNHLY and FYNNEI. The CDR3 runs to 14 residues. CDR3 in amino acids: CASSDRGRSEEQYV. The CDR3 coding sequence is TGTGCCAGCAGCGACAGGGGGCGCTCAGAAGAGCAGTACGTC.

This clone was counted only a few times. The CDR3 nucleotides are TGTGCCAGCAGCCACGCCCGGGACAGACAAAATTCACCCCTCCACTTT. This gives the protein CASSHARDRQNSPLHF. This chain uses TRBV3-1 (or the pseudogene TRBV3-2) with TRBJ1-6; TRBD1 matches at 7 bases. The V segment lost 3 bases and the J segment 7 bases; nucleotides outside the gene matches: 9. The CDR3 extends over 16 amino acids. From germline, CDR1 is LGHDT and CDR2 YNNKEL (reference sequence).

The chain has TRBV19 and TRBJ2-4; 9 positions match TRBD1. Losses at the gene ends were 4 bases for V and 4 bases for J; bases not matched to a gene: 8. The germline gives CDR1 LNHDA, CDR2 SQIVND (reference sequence). The CDR3 runs to 16 residues. The CDR3 loop reads CASSTGQGRSKNIQYF. The CDR3 coding sequence is TGTGCCAGTAGTACAGGACAGGGGAGATCAAAAAACATTCAGTACTTC.

This clone came up once. The chain couples TRBV18 to TRBJ2-1; 10 bases agree with TRBD2. The CDR3 sequence is 18 residues long. Trimming at V came to 4 bases and at J to 0 bases, leaving 9 bases not matched to a gene. CDR1 is KGHSH, CDR2 LQKENI, per germline. The CDR3 coding sequence is TGTGCCAGCTCACTCCAACCGGGACTAGCGAGCTCCTACAATGAGCAGTTCTTC. Residues: CASSLQPGLASSYNEQFF.

The chain uses TRBV7-9 and TRBJ2-1; D possibly corresponds to TRBD1 (6 bases). The CDR3 is 15 residues long. With 4 bases removed from V and 2 bases from J, the gap between germline ends came to 12 bases. Germline V CDR1 and CDR2: SEHNR, FQNEAQ (reference sequence). The CDR3 spells CASSYFTGTYNEQFF. DNA of the CDR3: TGTGCCAGCAGCTACTTTACAGGGACCTACAATGAGCAGTTCTTC.

This chain uses TRBV30 with TRBJ2-1; unclear D gene. The germline gives CDR1 GTSNPN, CDR2 SVGIG (reference sequence). This CDR3 has 11 residues. V shed 8 bases and J shed 6 bases, with 11 bases lying between them. The CDR3 here is CATKRPNEQFF. The CDR3 DNA sequence: TGTGCCACCAAGCGACCCAATGAGCAGTTCTTC.

The count of this clone is one. This chain joins TRBV5-1 and TRBJ2-5; TRBD1 aligns across 7 bases. The J segment lost 5 bases and the V segment lost 0 bases, leaving 4 bases of the junction unmatched. Germline values: CDR1 SGHRS, CDR2 YFSETQ. The CDR3 totals 14 residues. The CDR3 DNA sequence: TGCGCCAGCAGCTTGGGAGGGGGCGAGGAGACCCAGTACTTC. Amino acids: CASSLGGGEETQYF.

The chain employs TRBV30 and TRBJ2-7, with 8 bases fitting TRBD1. From germline, CDR1 is GTSNPN and CDR2 SVGIG (reference sequence). This CDR3 has 12 residues. Losses at the gene ends were 5 bases for V and 2 bases for J; bases not matched to a gene: 2. The CDR3: CAWQQGAYEQYV. The CDR3 bases are TGTGCCTGGCAACAGGGGGCCTACGAGCAGTACGTC.